The TCR beta chain described here comes from a study of T-cell memory formation after mild COVID-19. Overall study context: Largely donor-specific sequence clusters came from a couple of donors. General study results and limits: Mostly located in CM and EM were contracting CD4+ clones, with contracting CD8+ clones located in EMRA.

Via MiXCR, TCRdb re-called the 5' RACE reads, giving one row per CDR3 protein. The table has about 290,000 distinct CDR3 sequences, approximately 15% seen once. Concerning this clonotype: Its target is unknown.

This clonotype was obtained from a man between 18 and 29 years old who had mild COVID-19 (a few samples of this study predate the infection). Cell type and time point are not known. Sample: PBMCs or a T cell subset sorted from them (not recorded which).

The chain's CDR3 is CATTPLWGNTIYF. The CDR3 DNA is TGTGCCACCACCCCTCTCTGGGGAAACACCATATATTTT. V is TRBV24-1 and J is TRBJ1-3; D remains unclear. The CDR3 runs to 13 residues. With 8 bases removed from V and 4 bases from J, the gap between germline ends came to 11 bases. The germline V gene encodes CDR1 KGHDR and CDR2 SFDVKD.